Listed below are T cell receptor beta chains from one sample, sequenced in a study of blood T cell repertoires in COVID-19. Measured with immunoSEQ multiplex PCR; TCRdb has only the in-frame clones, and not every one. The sample records roughly 170,000 clones, approximately 87% being singletons. The specimen sequenced was peripheral blood. These receptor sequences come from an older man with active or convalescent COVID-19. The CDR3 runs from the conserved cysteine through the conserved F or W. Each record gives: V gene, J gene, CDR3 protein.

>TRBV11-2|TRBJ1-1
CASSRVFGRRGRNGEAFF
>TRBV3-1/TRBV3-2|TRBJ2-7
CASSQIISSYEQYF
>TRBV5-4|TRBJ2-7
CASSLTGTGNSYEQYF
>TRBV6-2/TRBV6-3|TRBJ1-6
CASSKGRGSPLHF
>TRBV30|TRBJ1-5
CAWSRVQGNQPQHF
>TRBV6-2/TRBV6-3|TRBJ2-1
CASSTSLAGEYNEQFF
>TRBV18|TRBJ2-5
CASSPGSGGETQYF
>TRBV18|TRBJ1-1
CASSQGMYTEAFF
>TRBV9|TRBJ2-7
CASSVGSANHEQYF
>TRBV12-3/TRBV12-4|TRBJ1-1
CASSLRGPEAFF
>TRBV18|TRBJ1-2
CASSPGTAPNYGYTF
>TRBV18|TRBJ1-2
CASSPDRTSNYGYTF
>TRBV27|TRBJ2-1
CASRYTSGPYNEQFF
>TRBV19|TRBJ2-1
CASSRGTSFYNEQFF
>TRBV2|TRBJ1-1
CASSPGVNTEAFF
>TRBV2|TRBJ1-1
CASGPLAGTEAFF
>TRBV19|TRBJ1-4
CASSIVAAGGEKLFF
>TRBV18|TRBJ2-1
CASSLRTSGRADNEQFF
>TRBV6-6|TRBJ1-4
CASAKAAASEKLFF
>TRBV29-1|TRBJ1-5
CSVGLTGGSNQPQHF
>TRBV6-1|TRBJ1-2
CASSDLPGTGGGYTF
>TRBV27|TRBJ2-7
CASSTPGQGRYEQYF
>TRBV12-3/TRBV12-4|TRBJ2-1
CASSLRDFQFF
>TRBV11-3|TRBJ1-1
CASSFLPNTEAFF
>TRBV27|TRBJ1-5
CASRRSGTNQPQHF
>TRBV9|TRBJ2-3
CASSIEFTDTQYF
>TRBV6-5|TRBJ1-6
CASKWGREGSPLHF
>TRBV5-4|TRBJ1-1
CASSLDRDGAFF
>TRBV5-1|TRBJ2-1
CASSRTTSGNNEQFF
>TRBV6-5|TRBJ1-2
CASSWTDRSYGYTF
>TRBV5-1|TRBJ1-2
CASTARDRGSPNYGYTF
>TRBV18|TRBJ1-3
CASSRDRPSGNTIYF
>TRBV18|TRBJ2-3
CASSPLAGGTDTQYF
>TRBV5-1|TRBJ1-1
CASSLYDTEAFF
>TRBV6-2/TRBV6-3|TRBJ1-2
CASSSYRSSYGYTF
>TRBV6-5|TRBJ1-1
CASSKDRGNTEAFF
>TRBV14|TRBJ2-1
CASTRGQGDYNVQFF
>TRBV28|TRBJ2-7
CASSSSGALLHEQYF
>TRBV7-6|TRBJ1-4
CASSLTGLVNEKLFF
>TRBV18|TRBJ1-4
CASSPPDSAREKLFF
>TRBV9|TRBJ2-2
CASSPLGAGGTGELFF
>TRBV5-4|TRBJ2-3
CASSGGLAGSTDTQYF
>TRBV19|TRBJ2-1
CASSMSWDRVRNEQFF
>TRBV19|TRBJ1-3
CASSIGPGADGNTIYF
>TRBV28|TRBJ2-3
CASSLIGDTQYF
>TRBV9|TRBJ2-4
CASSPFEQGENIQYF
>TRBV28|TRBJ1-6
CASRISRDRNNSPLHF
>TRBV9|TRBJ1-5
CASSVEGGANQPQHF
>TRBV19|TRBJ1-2
CASTSDRAHYGYTF
>TRBV6-5|TRBJ1-5
CASSARGAVQPQHF
>TRBV7-9|TRBJ2-1
CASSRSDRLTYNEQFF
>TRBV18|TRBJ2-2
CASSPIGTNTGELFF
>TRBV30|TRBJ2-1
CAWGPRGFF
>TRBV4-3|TRBJ2-3
CASSQGTGDTQYF
>TRBV2|TRBJ1-1
CASKDRGPEAFF
>TRBV5-1|TRBJ1-5
CASSPGQGGNQPQHF